This is a list of T cell receptor beta chains from one sample in a study of blood T cell repertoires in COVID-19. This table comes from immunoSEQ multiplex PCR, and its TCRdb copy is limited to in-frame clones, with some not included. The top ten hold around 6.5% of the sample, which has around 250,000 clones, roughly 90% seen once. Sample: peripheral blood. The receptor set was obtained from a man aged 55 to 70 with acute or convalescent COVID-19. The conserved cysteine and the conserved F or W are not part of the CDR3 here. A D gene is named only where the DNA matches it firmly.

d_call	v_call	j_call	cdr3_aa
NA	TRBV7-3	TRBJ2-2	ASKLADSYTGELF
NA	TRBV7-7	TRBJ2-2	ASSLDSREAGELF
TRBD2	TRBV27	TRBJ2-2	ASSTPGLAGVGAGELF
NA	TRBV3-1/TRBV3-2	TRBJ1-2	ASRRGDYGYT
NA	TRBV6-2/TRBV6-3	TRBJ1-2	ASSYQTGFYGYT
NA	TRBV30	TRBJ1-1	AWSVRRTRLEAF
NA	TRBV30	TRBJ1-1	AWKGSPADTEAF
NA	TRBV29-1	TRBJ1-1	SVKGVDYTEAF
TRBD2	TRBV5-4	TRBJ2-7	ASSLITSGRNEQY
TRBD1	TRBV19	TRBJ2-3	ATSRDRYTDTQY
NA	TRBV9	TRBJ1-2	ASSVATQGGDGYT
TRBD1	TRBV19	TRBJ2-1	ASSTTGTELDEQF
NA	TRBV28	TRBJ1-1	ASSLLQRNTEAF
NA	TRBV7-9	TRBJ1-4	ASSRGATNEKLF
NA	TRBV7-2	TRBJ1-4	ASSLGIEESNEKLF
NA	TRBV30	TRBJ1-1	AWSRNRDTEAF
NA	TRBV28	TRBJ2-3	ASSFPSAGPTGITGTDTQY
NA	TRBV10-3	TRBJ1-2	AISRGESRVWYGYT
NA	TRBV7-8	TRBJ2-1	ASSLALGAQSTAYNEQF
NA	TRBV30	TRBJ2-7	AWSRFPGREGEQY
NA	TRBV7-3	TRBJ2-1	ASSSNDRGEQF
NA	TRBV30	TRBJ2-6	AWTGGPGANVLT
NA	TRBV14	TRBJ1-5	ASSRERADSNQPQH
TRBD1	TRBV9	TRBJ2-7	ASSVDGRGREY
TRBD1	TRBV7-9	TRBJ2-7	ASSSSGTGDPQY
TRBD2	TRBV11-3	TRBJ2-7	ASRNPKAGGSYEQY
TRBD2	TRBV19	TRBJ2-1	ASSKSGRGRNNEQF
NA	TRBV6-5	TRBJ1-5	ASRQINQPQH
NA	TRBV30	TRBJ2-1	AWSVVAPYNEQF